Below, one T cell receptor (beta chain) is given with its context. Its antigen is currently unknown. Per donor, one heparinised blood draw averaged about 116 mL. The data derive from a study of beta chain features in type 1 diabetes. V shed 2 bases and J shed 0 bases, with 14 bases lying between them. The CDR3 loop spans 17 amino acids. Germline CDR1 and CDR2: MNHEY and SMNVEV (reference sequence). As every portion of the isolated RNA was reverse transcribed, the sequencing read expressed TCRB transcripts. Generated by immunoSEQ multiplex PCR, the TCRdb table keeps only in-frame clones and is missing some. The sample lists fewer than 450,000 clones; approximately 15% were seen once. Study results and limitations: Type 1 diabetes patients had VDJ junctions that carried fewer insertions and more deletions. All four CD4+ subsets from Type 1 diabetes patients carried moderately but significantly shorter TCRB CDR3s. Patients and controls would share equally any PCR tilt toward shorter templates.

The receptor comes from a woman in her late teens or twenties with type 1 diabetes. Material: naive CD4+ T cells from blood. The chain recombines TRBV27 with TRBJ1-5; no reliable D call. CDR3 DNA: TGTGCCAGCAGTTTACCCCACAACTACTTTAGCAATCAGCCCCAGCATTTT. Its protein is CASSLPHNYFSNQPQHF.